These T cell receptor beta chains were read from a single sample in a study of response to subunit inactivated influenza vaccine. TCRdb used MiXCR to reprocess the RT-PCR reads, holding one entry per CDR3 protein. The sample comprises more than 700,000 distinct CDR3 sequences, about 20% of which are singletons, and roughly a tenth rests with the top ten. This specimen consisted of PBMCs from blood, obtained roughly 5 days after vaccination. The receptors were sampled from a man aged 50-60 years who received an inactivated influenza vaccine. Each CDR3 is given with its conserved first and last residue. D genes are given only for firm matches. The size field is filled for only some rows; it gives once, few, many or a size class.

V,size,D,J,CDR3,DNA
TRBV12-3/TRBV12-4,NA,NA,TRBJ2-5,CASSLAQPGGTQYF,TGTGCCAGCAGTTTAGCGCAGCCAGGAGGGACCCAGTACTTC
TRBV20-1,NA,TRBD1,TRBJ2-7,CSARRTGGFYEQYF,TGCAGTGCTAGAAGGACAGGGGGCTTCTACGAGCAGTACTTC
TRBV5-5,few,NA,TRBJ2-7,CASGPGAMIYEQYF,TGTGCCAGCGGGCCCGGGGCGATGATCTACGAGCAGTACTTC
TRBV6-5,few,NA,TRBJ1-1,CASSYSSGIEAFF,TGTGCCAGCAGTTACTCTTCGGGGATTGAAGCTTTCTTT
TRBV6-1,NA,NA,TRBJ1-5,CASSLEANQPQHF,TGTGCCAGCAGTCTGGAGGCCAATCAGCCCCAGCATTTT
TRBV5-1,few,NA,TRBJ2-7,CASSLAVRVRIYEQYF,TGCGCCAGCAGCTTGGCCGTACGTGTCAGAATCTACGAGCAGTACTTC
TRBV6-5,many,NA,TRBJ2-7,CASSWDNYEQYF,TGTGCCAGCAGTTGGGACAACTACGAGCAGTACTTC
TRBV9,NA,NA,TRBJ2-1,CASTATGTPPDEQFF,TGTGCCAGCACCGCTACCGGGACCCCCCCGGATGAGCAGTTCTTC
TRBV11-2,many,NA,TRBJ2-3,CASSLERWYRPESTDTQYF,TGTGCCAGCAGCTTAGAACGTTGGTACCGGCCAGAAAGCACAGATACGCAGTATTTT
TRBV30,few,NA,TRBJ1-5,CAWSKQGNQPQHF,TGTGCCTGGAGCAAACAAGGCAATCAGCCCCAGCATTTT
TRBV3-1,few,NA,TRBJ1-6,CASSRGRGNSPLHF,TGTGCCAGCAGCCGCGGGAGGGGTAATTCACCCCTCCACTTT
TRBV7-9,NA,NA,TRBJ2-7,CASSFDPREQYF,TGTGCCAGCAGCTTTGACCCGCGGGAGCAGTACTTC
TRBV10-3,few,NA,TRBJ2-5,CAISERSRNQETQYF,TGTGCCATCAGTGAGCGATCCAGGAACCAAGAGACCCAGTACTTC
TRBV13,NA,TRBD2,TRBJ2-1,CASSTHASGSWYEQFF,TGTGCCAGCAGCACACATGCTAGCGGGAGTTGGTATGAGCAGTTCTTC
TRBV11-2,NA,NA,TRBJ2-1,CASSSIGQKAVDEQFF,TGTGCCAGCAGCTCAATTGGGCAAAAGGCCGTCGATGAGCAGTTCTTC
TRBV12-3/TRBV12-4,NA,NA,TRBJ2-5,CALGGLARETQYF,TGTGCCCTAGGAGGGCTAGCCCGAGAGACCCAGTACTTC
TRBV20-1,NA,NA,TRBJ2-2,CSATSYTGSTGELFF,TGCAGTGCCACTTCCTATACAGGGAGTACCGGGGAGCTGTTTTTT
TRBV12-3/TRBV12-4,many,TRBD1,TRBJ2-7,CASSAGQGSYEQYF,TGTGCCAGCAGCGCGGGACAGGGCTCCTACGAGCAGTACTTC
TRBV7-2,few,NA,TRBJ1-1,CASSSYRAEAFF,TGTGCCAGCAGCTCGTACAGGGCCGAAGCTTTCTTT
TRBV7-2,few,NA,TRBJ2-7,CASSRSRAAYEQYF,TGTGCCAGCAGTCGAAGTAGGGCGGCCTACGAGCAGTACTTC
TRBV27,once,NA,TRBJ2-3,CASSSSATRGDTQYF,NA
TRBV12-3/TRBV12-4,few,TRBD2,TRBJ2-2,CASRDPQWTSGGSWTGELFF,TGTGCCAGCAGGGACCCCCAATGGACTAGCGGGGGGAGTTGGACCGGGGAGCTGTTTTTT
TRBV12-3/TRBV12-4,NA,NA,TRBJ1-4,CASSETPEKLFF,TGTGCCAGCAGTGAGACACCTGAAAAACTGTTTTTT
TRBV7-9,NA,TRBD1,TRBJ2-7,CASSPRQGPDEQYF,TGTGCCAGCAGCCCCCGACAGGGTCCTGACGAGCAGTACTTC
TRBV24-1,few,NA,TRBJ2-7,CATSDPTYEQYF,TGTGCCACCAGTGATCCCACCTACGAGCAGTACTTC
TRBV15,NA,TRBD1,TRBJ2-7,CATSRGNRGPFEQYF,TGTGCCACCAGCAGGGGGAACAGGGGGCCTTTCGAGCAGTACTTC
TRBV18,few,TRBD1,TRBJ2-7,CASSPGTGKSEQYF,TGTGCCAGCTCACCAGGGACAGGGAAGAGCGAGCAGTACTTC